This TCR beta chain stems from a study of blood T cells in healthy people across ages. At the level of the study: Template switching captured about one barcoded beta molecule per two T cells.

The germline gives CDR1 SGHTA, CDR2 FQGNSA. The CDR3 has 16 amino acids. Next came a second PCR, run for roughly 6 to 11 cycles, which used a sample-barcoded 5' primer along with a J-beta primer mix. Using its own MiXCR run on the 5' RACE reads, TCRdb lists one record per CDR3 protein. The table records about 1,400,000 distinct CDR3 sequences, 45% to 70% of them present only once. The TCR was taken from a man aged 18 to 30 in good health. What was sequenced was blood. The V and J genes are TRBV7-2 and TRBJ2-4; D perhaps matches TRBD1 (6 bases). The end of the DNA is better explained by TRBJ2-7, so the J call may be wrong. This CDR3 reads CASSLVGALKAYEQYF. The CDR3 bases are TGTGCCAGCAGCTTAGTGGGGGCCCTAAAAGCCTACGAGCAGTACTTC.